This record looks at one T cell receptor beta chain sequence and its context. The antigen remains undetermined. Depending on availability, patient cells were bead-separated fractions or unselected PBMC. This specimen belongs to a study of STAT5B mutations in CD4+ large granular lymphocyte leukemia. Clones were read by immunoSEQ multiplex PCR, and TCRdb kept only the in-frame ones, dropping some. Here the sample spans approximately 4,400 clones, over 75% being singletons. From germline, CDR1 is SGHNT and CDR2 YYREEE (reference sequence). Trimming cost V 0 bases and J 3 bases, with 1 base left between them. This CDR3 contains 12 residues. Findings and caveats of the study: No patients shared main leukemic clonotypes, though about 26% appeared at low frequency elsewhere. The CD4+ versus CD8+ T-LGLL clonality difference may reflect limited sample size.

Material for sequencing was PBMCs. This receptor was taken from a man between 65 and 85 years old with CD4+ T-cell large granular lymphocyte leukemia. The chain employs TRBV5-4 and TRBJ1-3; D unresolved. In nucleotides, the CDR3 is TGTGCCAGCAGCTTGGATGGAAACACCATATATTTT. It specifies CASSLDGNTIYF.